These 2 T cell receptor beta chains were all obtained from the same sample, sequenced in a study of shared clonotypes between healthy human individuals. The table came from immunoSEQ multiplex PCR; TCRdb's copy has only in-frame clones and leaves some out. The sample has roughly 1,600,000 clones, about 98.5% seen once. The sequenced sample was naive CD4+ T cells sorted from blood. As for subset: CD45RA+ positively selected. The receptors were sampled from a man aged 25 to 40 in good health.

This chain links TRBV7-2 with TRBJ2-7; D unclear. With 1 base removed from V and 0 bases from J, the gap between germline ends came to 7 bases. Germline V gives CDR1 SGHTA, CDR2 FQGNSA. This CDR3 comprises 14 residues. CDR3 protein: CASSLVEASYEQYF. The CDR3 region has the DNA TGTGCCAGCAGCTTAGTTGAAGCCTCCTACGAGCAGTACTTC.

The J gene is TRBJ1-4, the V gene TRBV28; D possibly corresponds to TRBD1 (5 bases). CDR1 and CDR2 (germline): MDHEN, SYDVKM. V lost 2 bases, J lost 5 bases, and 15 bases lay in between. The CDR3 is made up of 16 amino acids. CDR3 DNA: TGTGCCAGCAGTTTAGGGGACGGGCAGACAAATGAAAAACTGTTTTTT. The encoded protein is CASSLGDGQTNEKLFF.